Each of the 11 T cell receptor beta chains below was sequenced from the same sample in a study of T cell responses to AZD1222 COVID-19 vaccine (dated by TCRdb to the early 2020s). The time point tag for this specimen amounts to: baseline before first vaccination. The meaning of the sample's treatment or condition label: meningococcal conjugate vaccine given as trial control. Library prep was done by the immunoSEQ multiplex PCR assay. The clones in this table, taken by TCRdb from immuneACCESS, are in-frame only. Not every clone is retained; where verified, under half of the shortfall comes from an unresolved V gene, and the cause of the rest is unknown. The table for this sample lists about 98,000 clones; almost 90% of them were counted only once. The ten largest clones represent about 9.4% of the sample. The source was peripheral blood, collected on day 0 of MenACWY control vaccination. These TCRs come from an adult in good health.

This rearrangement joins TRBV27 to TRBJ1-4; no reliable D call. CDR3 length equals 15 residues. The ends were cut back, 3 bases at V and 3 bases at J, with 11 bases in the middle. Germline CDR1 reads MNHEY; CDR2 reads SMNVEV (reference sequence). As DNA, the CDR3 is TGTGCCAGCAGTTTGGCGGGAGTCCCTAATGAAAAACTGTTTTTT. Its protein is CASSLAGVPNEKLFF. Using reference TRBV27 and TRBJ1-4 for the parts outside the CDR3, the full variable domain is EAQVTQNPRYLITVTGKKLTVTCSQNMNHEYMSWYRQDPGLGLRQIYYSMNVEVTDKGDVPEGYKVSRKEKRNFPLILESPSPNQTSLYFCASSLAGVPNEKLFFGSGTQLSVL.

The chain joins TRBV11-3 to TRBJ2-3; D is unresolved. CDR1 is SGHNT and CDR2 is YENEEA in the germline V gene. The CDR3 runs 13 residues. Trimming removed 6 bases at V and 0 bases at J, with 7 bases between. CDR3 sequence reads: CASRGSSTDTQYF. The CDR3 bases are TGTGCCAGCAGGGGAAGTAGCACAGATACGCAGTATTTT.

This clone was detected only once. V gene TRBV6-1 combines with J gene TRBJ1-2; no clear D. V lost 2 bases to trimming and J lost 5 bases, with 12 bases between them. This CDR3 spans 14 amino acids. CDR1 MNHNS and CDR2 SASEGT come from the germline V gene. CDR3 region: CASSEKPATYGYTF. CDR3 bases: TGTGCCAGCAGTGAAAAGCCGGCGACTTATGGCTACACCTTC.

This sequence joins TRBV10-3 and TRBJ2-3; D ambiguous. Per the germline V gene, CDR1 is ENHRY and CDR2 is SYGVKD. V lost 0 bases and J lost 8, with 15 bases in between. The CDR3 sequence is 15 residues long. This chain's CDR3 is CAISESDPVDGTQYF. CDR3 coding DNA: TGTGCCATCAGTGAGTCGGATCCGGTAGATGGTACGCAGTATTTT.

The chain links TRBV6-1 to TRBJ1-4; weak D call: TRBD1 (5 bases). V was trimmed by 1 base and J by 6 bases, leaving 12 bases between them. Germline V gene lookup returns CDR1 MNHNS and CDR2 SASEGT. CDR3 length: 15 amino acids. The CDR3 sequence: CASSEGPQGYEKLFF. CDR3 sequence (DNA): TGTGCCAGCAGTGAAGGACCCCAGGGTTATGAAAAACTGTTTTTT.

The rearrangement links TRBV9 to TRBJ1-3, with TRBD1 identical over 10 bases. The CDR3 runs to 15 residues. The germline gives CDR1 SGDLS, CDR2 YYNGEE. V dropped 2 bases and J dropped 3; count of bases not matched to a gene: 2. The DNA of the CDR3 is TGTGCCAGCAGCGTCGGGACAGGGGATGGAAACACCATATATTTT. Residues: CASSVGTGDGNTIYF.

The J gene is TRBJ1-1, the V gene TRBV6-5; D is uncertain. V shed 8 bases and J shed 0 bases, with 10 bases lying between them. This CDR3 spans 13 amino acids. CDR1 is MNHEY, CDR2 SVGAGI, per germline. The CDR3 DNA sequence: TGTGCCAGCCAGAAACAGATGAACACTGAAGCTTTCTTT. As protein: CASQKQMNTEAFF.

This clone was recorded only once. The CDR3 here is CASSLNGGLDSPLHF. The CDR3 DNA sequence: TGCGCCAGCAGCTTGAACGGGGGCTTGGATTCACCCCTCCACTTT. The genes are TRBV5-1 and TRBJ1-6; weak D call: TRBD1 (6 bases). The CDR3 loop spans 15 amino acids. Per the germline V gene, CDR1 is SGHRS and CDR2 is YFSETQ. V was trimmed by 1 base and J by 8 bases, leaving 13 bases between them.

V usage is TRBV30 and J usage is TRBJ1-3; D call uncertain. The CDR3 runs 14 residues. Trimming removed 3 bases at V and 0 bases at J, with 9 bases between. CDR1 and CDR2 from the germline V gene are GTSNPN and SVGIG (reference sequence). CDR3 residues: CAWRPGASGNTIYF. For the CDR3, the DNA is TGTGCCTGGAGACCGGGAGCCTCTGGAAACACCATATATTTT. The full variable domain, completed using reference TRBV30 and TRBJ1-3, is SQTIHQWPATLVQPVGSPLSLECTVEGTSNPNLYWYRQAAGRGLQLLFYSVGIGQISSEVPQNLSASRPQDRQFILSSKKLLLSDSGFYLCAWRPGASGNTIYFGEGSWLTVV.

The CDR3 DNA is TGTGCCAGCAGTAGACAGGTCTACGAGCAGTACTTC. It encodes CASSRQVYEQYF. This rearrangement joins TRBV12-3 or TRBV12-4 to TRBJ2-7; a weak D match, TRBD1 (6 bases). The CDR3 runs to 12 residues. V was shortened by 5 bases and J by 3 bases, with 8 bases between the two germline ends.

CDR3 coding DNA: TGTGCCAGCGCCGGGACAGGGAGCTTCTACGAGCAGTACTTC. This translates into CASAGTGSFYEQYF. The chain carries TRBV28 and TRBJ2-7, with 9 positions matching TRBD1. The CDR3 length is 14 residues. The germline gives CDR1 MDHEN, CDR2 SYDVKM. The J segment lost 3 bases and the V segment lost 8 bases, leaving 8 bases of the junction unmatched.